This record looks at one TCR beta chain sequence and its context. Its binding antigen is unknown. The input lacks base qualities; no much larger clone sits a single base away. These data come from a study of OX40 agonist ivuxolimab in advanced cancers. Regarding the research as a whole: The costimulatory receptor OX40 (CD134) was targeted by ivuxolimab, a fully human IgG2 agonistic monoclonal antibody. Intravenous ivuxolimab was administered to patients every 2 weeks at six dose levels: 0.01, 0.1, 0.3, 1.5, 3 and 10 mg/kg. Of the approximately 50 dose-escalation patients, hepatocellular carcinoma was present in about 20, melanoma in around 15, renal cell carcinoma in 9 and head and neck cancer in 9. In the dose-escalation cohort, approximately 82% of patients were male, and the mean age was roughly 60 years with a range of about 20 to 79. Prior anti-PD-1, anti-PD-L1 or anti-CTLA-4 therapy was permitted, and checkpoint inhibitors had been received by roughly 42% of dose-escalation patients. Partial responses occurred in three dose-escalation patients, of whom one had hepatocellular carcinoma and two had cutaneous melanoma. Peripheral TCRbeta sequencing aimed to test whether ivuxolimab altered TCR sequence diversity and caused clonal T-cell expansion. The monotherapy dose-escalation portion (N = 52 patients) of the phase I ivuxolimab trial is reported in the paper.

General findings and caveats noted by the study authors: At doses of 0.1 to 3.0 mg/kg, clonal expansion of both CD4+ and CD8+ blood T cells was observed from baseline to week 6. Partial responders in the 0.1-3.0 mg/kg groups had among the lowest normalized peripheral clonal expansion, especially among CD8+ T cells. The antigen specificity of the peripheral T cells that underwent clonal expansion was not determined. Low levels of normalized T-cell clonal expansion were also seen in some patients who did not respond. After ivuxolimab, expanded clones were on average more numerous among CD8+ T cells than among CD4+ T cells.

The trim is 1 base for V and 3 bases for J, with a gap of 7 bases between the germline ends. CDR1 SEHNR and CDR2 FQNEAQ were looked up in the germline V gene (reference sequence). The CDR3 sequence holds 14 residues, the cysteine and phenylalanine included. The CDR3 DNA has 42 bases and is translated from base 1. The trial excluded patients who had a history of autoimmune disease or were on systemic immunosuppression. Peripheral blood for TCR sequencing was collected from all dose cohorts at baseline, on cycle 4 day 1, and on cycle 7 day 1. Samples came from an open-label, multicenter, first-in-human phase I dose-escalation trial of ivuxolimab. The trial enrolled adults with locally advanced or metastatic head and neck squamous cell, hepatocellular, melanoma or renal cell carcinoma. Before TCR sequencing, CD4+ T cells and CD8+ T cells were sorted from peripheral blood as separate populations. Genomic DNA was isolated from the sorted cells so that the TCRbeta CDR3 region could be sequenced. TCRbeta CDR3 regions were sequenced using the immunoSEQ Assay. TCRdb mirrors the immuneACCESS table, restricted to in-frame sequences. Some clones are absent from its copies; in checked studies, under half trace to an unresolved V gene, and the reason for the others is unknown. This sample holds fewer than 60,000 clones; approximately 86% were observed only once. Less than 0.85% of the sample is in the top ten clones.

The starting material was CD4+ or CD8+ T cells sorted from blood, obtained in a trial of the OX40 agonist ivuxolimab. The TCR sequence derives from an adult with an advanced solid tumor such as melanoma, head and neck, liver or kidney cancer. The chain couples TRBV7-9 to TRBJ1-3, with the D segment identity uncertain. The nucleotide sequence reads as follows: TGTGCCAGCAGCTTAGGGACTTATGGAAACACCATATATTTT. Its protein reads: CASSLGTYGNTIYF.